Shown below are 9 T cell receptor beta chains from a single sample sequenced in a study of type 1 regulatory T cells. TCRdb called the reads again in MiXCR, with one record for every CDR3 protein. The sample lists roughly 71,000 distinct CDR3 sequences; 63% were seen once. These receptors are not linked to any known antigen. Sequenced: cultured T cells, either the whole culture or a sorted T cell fraction (not recorded which). Subset reported: Tr1-enriched cell product generated in vitro against host alloantigens. These receptors were taken from a human donor in good health.

The chain uses TRBV27 and TRBJ1-3; tentative D call: TRBD1 (6 bases). Deletions cut 6 bases from V and 2 bases from J, with 11 bases between. CDR1 is MNHEY, CDR2 SMNVEV, per germline (reference sequence). This CDR3 spans 14 amino acids. The DNA for the CDR3 is TGTGCCAGCAGCCTAGGGGGGACTGGAAACACCATATATTTT. This translates into CASSLGGTGNTIYF.

The V gene is TRBV5-4, the J gene TRBJ2-5, with TRBD2 identical over 8 bases. CDR3 length equals 15 residues. J was trimmed by 1 base and V by 4 bases; bases with no gene match: 6. CDR1 and CDR2 from the germline V gene are SGHNT and YYREEE (reference sequence). The CDR3 sequence: CASSARSGSQETQYF. CDR3 bases: TGTGCCAGCAGCGCTAGAAGCGGGAGCCAAGAGACCCAGTACTTC.

This clonotype was counted ten times or more. This chain joins TRBV15 and TRBJ2-5; D ambiguous. The germline V gene encodes CDR1 LNHNV and CDR2 YYDKDF (reference sequence). The ends were cut back, 0 bases at V and 2 bases at J, with 10 bases in the middle. This CDR3 contains 15 residues. The CDR3 sequence is CATSRDPQQQETQYF. The CDR3 region has the DNA TGTGCCACCAGCAGAGACCCACAGCAACAAGAGACCCAGTACTTC.

V usage is TRBV10-3 and J usage is TRBJ2-3; D unclear. The CDR3 has 16 amino acids. The germline gives CDR1 ENHRY, CDR2 SYGVKD. V lost 3 bases and J 2 bases, leaving 15 bases between the germline ends. CDR3: CAISDLGLRTTDTQYF. CDR3 nucleotides: TGTGCCATCAGTGACTTAGGCCTGAGAACCACAGATACGCAGTATTTT.

This clonotype occurred a few times. The rearrangement uses TRBV6-2 or TRBV6-3 and TRBJ2-1; 8 bases are shared with TRBD1. CDR1 MNHEY and CDR2 SVGEGT come from the germline V gene. The CDR3 has 15 amino acids. Germline trimming cut 2 bases from V and 6 bases from J; bases unmatched to any gene: 6. In DNA form, the CDR3 reads TGTGCCAGCAGTTACCCCCGGACAGGGAGCAATGAGCAGTTCTTC. Translation: CASSYPRTGSNEQFF.

In DNA form, the CDR3 reads TGCAGCGTTGCCGGTAGCACAGATACGCAGTATTTT. Amino acid sequence: CSVAGSTDTQYF. The chain uses TRBV29-1 and TRBJ2-3; D unclear. CDR1 is SQVTM and CDR2 is ANQGSEA in the germline V gene. This CDR3 spans 12 amino acids. The V end lost 4 bases, the J end lost 0 bases, and 5 bases lay between the germline ends.

In its sample, this clonotype was seen many times. The chain carries TRBV9 and TRBJ2-5; 7 bases are shared with TRBD1. The CDR3 contains 15 residues. CDR1 and CDR2 (germline): SGDLS, YYNGEE. The V and J ends lost 3 bases and 4 bases, in that order; junction bases with no gene match: 9. CDR3 loop: CASSGTSTGIETQYF. CDR3 bases: TGTGCCAGCAGCGGAACCTCGACAGGGATAGAGACCCAGTACTTC.

The genes are TRBV5-4 and TRBJ2-3; 12 positions match TRBD2. Germline assignment: CDR1 SGHNT and CDR2 YYREEE (reference sequence). The V segment lost 4 bases and the J segment 2 bases; nucleotides outside the gene matches: 5. CDR3 size: 16 residues. The CDR3 loop is CASSLRLAGATDTQYF. The DNA of the CDR3 is TGTGCCAGCAGCCTGAGACTAGCGGGAGCCACAGATACGCAGTATTTT.

This clonotype was counted between two and nine times. The J gene is TRBJ2-1, the V gene TRBV6-5, with 7 bases that match TRBD1. Germline loops: CDR1 MNHEY, CDR2 SVGAGI. V trimming: 6 bases; J trimming: 4 bases; junction bases outside the gene matches: 9. The CDR3 spans 15 residues. This chain's CDR3 is CASRLIRQGYNEQFF. In DNA form, the CDR3 reads TGTGCCAGCAGGCTAATTAGACAGGGATACAATGAGCAGTTCTTC.